This TCR beta chain is drawn from a study of T cell responses to AZD1222 COVID-19 vaccine. Assay used: immunoSEQ multiplex PCR; TCRdb lists only in-frame clones, some missing. The table lists under 150,000 clones, 90% to 95% of them singletons, with approximately 3.4% in the top ten. V lost 1 base, J lost 2 bases, and 12 bases lay in between. CDR3 length: 15 amino acids. Germline V gene sequence: CDR1 SGHAT, CDR2 FQNNGV. V usage is TRBV11-2 and J usage is TRBJ2-7; no clear D gene. Material: peripheral blood, obtained on day 0 of AZD1222 vaccination. This receptor was identified in an adult in good health. CDR3 bases: TGTGCCAGCAGCTTAGGTCAGGTAAACCCCTACGAGCAGTACTTC. It is translated as CASSLGQVNPYEQYF.